This T cell receptor beta chain was found in a study of T-cell reconstitution after alpha-beta-depleted transplantation in children. A few counts support this clonotype. Using unique molecular identifiers, the investigators prepared the TCRbeta library. TCRdb reprocessed the PCR reads with MiXCR, giving one entry per CDR3 protein. Here the sample spans about 340,000 distinct CDR3 sequences, about 14% being singletons. CDR3 length: 16 residues. Germline CDR1 MNHEY, CDR2 SVGAGI. Trimming removed 4 bases from V and 1 base from J, with 16 bases in between. This receptor was identified in a human donor who donated a stem cell graft to a child with Fanconi anemia. V is TRBV6-5 and J is TRBJ1-1; maybe TRBD1 (5 bases). The source material was PBMCs, sampled from the stem cell graft. For the CDR3, the DNA is TGTGCCAGCAGTTCCGCCGCGGGGACCTGGAACACTGAAGCTTTCTTT. Its protein product is CASSSAAGTWNTEAFF.